Following are 22 T cell receptor beta chains from one sample sequenced in a study of shared T cell receptors in the human thymus (dated by TCRdb to the early 2020s). The library was produced with the immunoSEQ multiplex PCR assay. The source is immuneACCESS, and TCRdb retained only in-frame sequences with V and J called. Part of the clones is not carried over; for the studies checked, unresolved V genes explain less than half of this, and the remainder is unexplained. Recorded for this sample are about 660,000 clones; around nine tenths of them occurred a single time. Approximately 0.011% of the sample is in the top ten clones. These records were also assigned to another study, of human thymus T cells.

Sequencing input: thymocytes. The receptors come from a boy younger than two with a congenital heart defect. Donor details come from another sample of the same person, matched by shared clones.

This chain uses TRBV10-3 with TRBJ2-7, with 10 positions matching TRBD1. This CDR3 is built from 17 residues. Germline V gene lookup returns CDR1 ENHRY and CDR2 SYGVKD. Trimming took 2 bases from V and 0 from J; bases not matched to a gene: 7. CDR3 amino acids: CAISEPGQGNSSYEQYF. The CDR3 coding sequence is TGTGCCATCAGTGAGCCGGGACAGGGGAATAGCTCCTACGAGCAGTACTTC.

Only one count was recorded for this clone. V gene TRBV5-1 combines with J gene TRBJ2-5, with D hard to call. The CDR3 is 13 residues long. V was trimmed by 3 bases and J by 2 bases, leaving 8 bases between them. Germline values: CDR1 SGHRS, CDR2 YFSETQ. The CDR3 nucleotides are TGCGCCAGCAGCTCAGTTCCTCAAGAGACCCAGTACTTC. This gives the protein CASSSVPQETQYF.

The J gene is TRBJ2-2, the V gene TRBV14, with 7 bases matching TRBD1. With V trimmed by 4 bases and J by 6 bases, 11 bases remained unmatched. CDR1 and CDR2 from the germline V gene are SGHDN and FVKESK. The CDR3 sequence is 16 residues long. The CDR3 here is CASSRPRQGRPGELFF. The CDR3 DNA reads as TGTGCCAGCAGCCGTCCTAGACAGGGACGACCCGGGGAGCTGTTTTTT. The entire variable domain, with the rest obtained from reference TRBV14 and TRBJ2-2, is as follows: EAGVTQFPSHSVIEKGQTVTLRCDPISGHDNLYWYRRVMGKEIKFLLHFVKESKQDESGMPNNRFLAERTGGTYSTLKVQPAELEDSGVYFCASSRPRQGRPGELFFGEGSRLTVL.

This rearrangement joins TRBV29-1 to TRBJ2-7; D possibly corresponds to TRBD2 (6 bases). Germline CDR1 reads SQVTM; CDR2 reads ANQGSEA. This CDR3 is 16 amino acids long. Between the trimmed V and J ends, which lost 0 bases and 3 bases, there was a span of 18 bases. CDR3 nucleotide sequence: TGCAGCGTTGAAGAATGGGTTTGGGGGAGGCACTACGAGCAGTACTTC. Its protein is CSVEEWVWGRHYEQYF.

The CDR3 loop reads CASSPRDREAQPQHF. The CDR3 coding sequence is TGTGCCAGCAGCCCCCGGGACAGGGAGGCTCAGCCCCAGCATTTT. The rearrangement uses TRBV6-1 and TRBJ1-5; 9 bases map to TRBD1. The CDR3 consists of 15 residues. The germline CDR1 and CDR2 sequences are MNHNS and SASEGT. The junction had 9 bases not matched to a gene; V was cut back by 6 bases and J by 6 bases.

The chain has TRBV4-3 and TRBJ2-1; TRBD2 matches 7 bases. The germline V gene has CDR1 LGHNA and CDR2 YSLEER. The CDR3 extends over 15 amino acids. V was clipped by 8 bases and J by 6 bases; unmatched bases: 13. The CDR3 loop reads CASSWGTTLTNEQFF. CDR3 nucleotide sequence: TGCGCCAGCTCCTGGGGGACTACCCTCACCAATGAGCAGTTCTTC.

This sequence joins TRBV19 and TRBJ1-3; 7 positions agree with TRBD1. The V segment lost 6 bases and the J segment 0 bases; nucleotides outside the gene matches: 8. CDR3 length equals 16 residues. Germline values: CDR1 LNHDA, CDR2 SQIVND (reference sequence). CDR3 region: CASRRGTAISGNTIYF. In DNA, the CDR3 is TGTGCCAGTAGGAGAGGGACAGCGATCTCTGGAAACACCATATATTTT.

The chain has TRBV20-1 and TRBJ2-2; perhaps TRBD2 as D (5 bases). The V gene's germline CDR1 is DFQATT and CDR2 SNEGSKA (reference sequence). The CDR3 sequence is 11 residues long. The V gene lost 4 bases and the J gene lost 6 bases, with 6 bases spanning the gap. The CDR3 sequence: CSAKGAGELFF. CDR3 DNA: TGCAGTGCTAAGGGAGCCGGGGAGCTGTTTTTT.

The chain uses TRBV30 and TRBJ2-3; TRBD2 is a possible D gene (6 bases). Trimming pared 0 bases from V and 6 bases from J, leaving 16 bases between. The CDR3 has 15 residues. From germline, CDR1 is GTSNPN and CDR2 SVGIG (reference sequence). CDR3 region: CAWSVREAGWDTQYF. The DNA of the CDR3 is TGTGCCTGGAGTGTACGCGAAGCGGGCTGGGATACGCAGTATTTT. Using reference TRBV30 and TRBJ2-3 for the parts outside the CDR3, the full variable domain is SQTIHQWPATLVQPVGSPLSLECTVEGTSNPNLYWYRQAAGRGLQLLFYSVGIGQISSEVPQNLSASRPQDRQFILSSKKLLLSDSGFYLCAWSVREAGWDTQYFGPGTRLTVL.

The rearrangement links TRBV27 to TRBJ1-5, with a possible D match to TRBD1 (6 bases). The V end lost 2 bases, the J end lost 1 base, and 12 bases lay between the germline ends. There are 16 residues in the CDR3. Germline V lookup: CDR1 MNHEY, CDR2 SMNVEV (reference sequence). The CDR3 region has the DNA TGTGCCAGCAGTTTAGGGAGGGACATCAGCAATCAGCCCCAGCATTTT. Its translation is CASSLGRDISNQPQHF.

The J gene is TRBJ2-7, the V gene TRBV10-1; D not certain. Germline assignment: CDR1 WNHNN and CDR2 SYGVQD (reference sequence). The CDR3 covers 15 residues. The ends were cut back, 6 bases at V and 4 bases at J, with 19 bases in the middle. The CDR3 nucleotides read TGCGCCAGCAGCCTCGACTCACCCTCACCGTACGAGCAGTACTTC. Translating gives CASSLDSPSPYEQYF.

The V and J genes are TRBV27 and TRBJ2-1; tentative D call: TRBD2 (8 bases). Germline V lookup: CDR1 MNHEY, CDR2 SMNVEV (reference sequence). Trimming removed 0 bases at V and 9 bases at J, with 21 bases between. This CDR3 contains 17 residues. Written as DNA, the CDR3 is TGTGCCAGCAGTTTATCGAGGGGGACAGCGGGAGTAGCTGAGCAGTTCTTC. It codes for CASSLSRGTAGVAEQFF.

V gene TRBV12-5 combines with J gene TRBJ2-7, with 10 bases lining up with TRBD1. This CDR3 is built from 17 residues. V trimming: 1 base; J trimming: 1 base; junction bases outside the gene matches: 7. Germline CDR1 reads LGHNT; CDR2 reads FRNRAP. In nucleotides, the CDR3 is TGTGCTAGTGGTTTGGACGAACCGGGACAGGGGTCCTACGAGCAGTACTTC. Translation gives CASGLDEPGQGSYEQYF.

This chain links TRBV7-9 with TRBJ1-1; 7 bases are a match to TRBD1. V was clipped by 2 bases and J by 5 bases; unmatched bases: 11. In germline, CDR1 is SEHNR, CDR2 FQNEAQ (reference sequence). This CDR3 is 16 amino acids long. The CDR3 sequence: CASSLRVDRVETEAFF. The CDR3, as DNA: TGTGCCAGCAGCTTAAGGGTCGACAGGGTGGAGACTGAAGCTTTCTTT.

The V call is TRBV10-2, the J call TRBJ2-2; 14 bases fit TRBD2. CDR3 length equals 17 residues. The ends lost 8 bases at V and 6 bases at J; junction bases unmatched: 11. Germline V gives CDR1 WSHSY, CDR2 SAAADI. DNA of the CDR3: TGCGCCAGCGAGCCCGGGACTAGCGGGAGAACGGCCGGGGAGCTGTTTTTT. This codes for CASEPGTSGRTAGELFF.

The chain links TRBV27 to TRBJ1-2; 9 bases are a match to TRBD1. The V and J ends lost 6 bases and 8 bases, in that order; junction bases with no gene match: 4. The CDR3 contains 12 residues. Per germline, CDR1 MNHEY and CDR2 SMNVEV (reference sequence). The CDR3: CASSRTGEGYTF. Here the CDR3 DNA reads TGTGCCAGCAGCCGGACAGGGGAGGGCTACACCTTC.

V gene TRBV2 combines with J gene TRBJ1-4; TRBD1 matches at 9 bases. V shed 5 bases and J 6 bases; nucleotides not matched to a gene: 1. CDR1 and CDR2 from the germline V gene are SNHLY and FYNNEI. This CDR3 has 13 residues. This CDR3 reads CASSRDRDEKLFF. CDR3 sequence (DNA): TGTGCCAGCAGTCGGGACAGGGATGAAAAACTGTTTTTT. Complete variable domain (other parts from reference TRBV2 and TRBJ1-4): EPEVTQTPSHQVTQMGQEVILRCVPISNHLYFYWYRQILGQKVEFLVSFYNNEISEKSEIFDDQFSVERPDGSNFTLKIRSTKLEDSAMYFCASSRDRDEKLFFGSGTQLSVL.

This clone was seen a handful of times. V usage is TRBV29-1 and J usage is TRBJ2-4; perhaps TRBD1 as D (7 bases). Germline loops: CDR1 SQVTM, CDR2 ANQGSEA. The CDR3 extends over 18 amino acids. The ends were cut back, 5 bases at V and 7 bases at J, with 30 bases in the middle. CDR3 loop: CSVLPSPTGTESRNIQYF. CDR3 bases: TGCAGCGTTCTGCCCTCCCCGACAGGGACTGAGAGTAGGAACATTCAGTACTTC.

V usage is TRBV21-1 and J usage is TRBJ2-3; TRBD2, the table's D call, lacks a check against the DNA. TRBV21-1 is recorded as a pseudogene. The CDR3 consists of 17 residues. CDR3 amino acids: CARREGTSGRVTDTQYF. Here the CDR3 DNA reads TGTGCCAGGCGAGAAGGGACTAGCGGGAGAGTGACAGATACGCAGTATTTT.

The V gene is TRBV7-9, the J gene TRBJ2-5; 8 nucleotides match TRBD2. The germline CDR1 and CDR2 sequences are SEHNR and FQNEAQ (reference sequence). J was trimmed by 1 base and V by 7 bases; bases with no gene match: 5. There are 14 residues in the CDR3. CDR3 in DNA: TGTGCCAGCACCGGGAGGGCCCCCCAAGAGACCCAGTACTTC. This translates into CASTGRAPQETQYF.

The chain joins TRBV5-1 to TRBJ2-1, with 8 bases aligning to TRBD2. This CDR3 spans 16 amino acids. V shed 3 bases and J 2 bases; nucleotides not matched to a gene: 7. Looked up from germline, CDR1 is SGHRS and CDR2 is YFSETQ. The CDR3 reads CASSWGREGPYNEQFF. The DNA for the CDR3 is TGCGCCAGCAGCTGGGGCCGGGAGGGCCCCTACAATGAGCAGTTCTTC.

V is TRBV7-2 and J is TRBJ2-1; 9 bases fit TRBD2. There are 13 residues in the CDR3. With 4 bases clipped from V and 9 bases from J, the junction kept 4 bases outside the gene matches. CDR1 is SGHTA, CDR2 FQGNSA, per germline. The CDR3 DNA reads as TGTGCCAGCAGCTCACAGCGGGAGGTTGAGCAGTTCTTC. Translating gives CASSSQREVEQFF.